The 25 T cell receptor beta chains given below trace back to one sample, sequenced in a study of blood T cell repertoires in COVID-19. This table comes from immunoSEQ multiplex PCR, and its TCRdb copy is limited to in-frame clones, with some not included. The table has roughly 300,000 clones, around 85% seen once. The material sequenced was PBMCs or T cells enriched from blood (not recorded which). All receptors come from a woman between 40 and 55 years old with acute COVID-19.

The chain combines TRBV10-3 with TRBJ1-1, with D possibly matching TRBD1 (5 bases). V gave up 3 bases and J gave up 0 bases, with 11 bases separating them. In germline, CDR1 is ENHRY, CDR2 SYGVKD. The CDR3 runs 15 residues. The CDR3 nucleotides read TGTGCCATCAGTGAAACGGGGGGGATGAACACTGAAGCTTTCTTT. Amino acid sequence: CAISETGGMNTEAFF.

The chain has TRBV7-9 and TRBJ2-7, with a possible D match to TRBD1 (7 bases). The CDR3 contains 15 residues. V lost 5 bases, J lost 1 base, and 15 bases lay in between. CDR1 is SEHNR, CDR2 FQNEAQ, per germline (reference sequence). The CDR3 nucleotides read TGTGCCAGCAGCCAGGCGGGGACAGTTTCCTACGAGCAGTACTTC. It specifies CASSQAGTVSYEQYF.

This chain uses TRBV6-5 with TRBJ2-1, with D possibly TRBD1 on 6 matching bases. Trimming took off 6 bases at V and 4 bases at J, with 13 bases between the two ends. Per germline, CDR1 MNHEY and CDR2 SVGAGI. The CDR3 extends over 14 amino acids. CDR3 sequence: CASRGASPYNEQFF. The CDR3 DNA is TGTGCCAGCAGGGGGGCTAGCCCATACAATGAGCAGTTCTTC.

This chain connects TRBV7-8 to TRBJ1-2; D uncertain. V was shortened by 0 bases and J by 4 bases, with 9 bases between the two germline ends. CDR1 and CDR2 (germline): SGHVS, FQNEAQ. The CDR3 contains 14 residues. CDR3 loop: CASSLATEGYGYTF. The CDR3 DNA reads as TGTGCCAGCAGCTTAGCGACCGAGGGCTATGGCTACACCTTC.

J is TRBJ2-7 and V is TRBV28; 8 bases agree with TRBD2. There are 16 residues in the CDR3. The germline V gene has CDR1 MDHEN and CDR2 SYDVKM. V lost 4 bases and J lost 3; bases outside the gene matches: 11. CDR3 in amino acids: CASSSGSGLANYEQYF. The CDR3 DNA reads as TGTGCCAGCAGTTCCGGTTCTGGACTAGCCAACTACGAGCAGTACTTC.

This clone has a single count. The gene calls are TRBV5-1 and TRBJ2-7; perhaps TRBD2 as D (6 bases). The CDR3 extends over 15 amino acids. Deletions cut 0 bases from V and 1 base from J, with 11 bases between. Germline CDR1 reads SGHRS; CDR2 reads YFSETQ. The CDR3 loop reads CASSLDSGPSYEQYF. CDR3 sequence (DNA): TGCGCCAGCAGCTTGGATAGCGGACCTTCCTACGAGCAGTACTTC.

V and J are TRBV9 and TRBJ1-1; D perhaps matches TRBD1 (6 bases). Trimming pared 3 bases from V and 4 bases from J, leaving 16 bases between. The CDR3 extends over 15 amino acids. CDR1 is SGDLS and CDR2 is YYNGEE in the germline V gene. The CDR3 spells CASSGGTGLSTEAFF. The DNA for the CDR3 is TGTGCCAGCAGCGGGGGCACAGGGTTAAGCACTGAAGCTTTCTTT.

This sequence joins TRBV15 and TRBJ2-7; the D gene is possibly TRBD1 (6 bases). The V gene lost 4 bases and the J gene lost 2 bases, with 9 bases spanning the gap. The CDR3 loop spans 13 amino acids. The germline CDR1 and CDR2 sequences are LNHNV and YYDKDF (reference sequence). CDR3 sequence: CATSKDSTYEQYF. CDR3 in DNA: TGTGCCACCAGCAAGGACAGTACCTACGAGCAGTACTTC.

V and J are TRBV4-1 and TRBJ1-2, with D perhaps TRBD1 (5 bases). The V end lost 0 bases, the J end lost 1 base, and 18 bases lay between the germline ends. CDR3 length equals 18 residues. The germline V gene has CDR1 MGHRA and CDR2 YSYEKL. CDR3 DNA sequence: TGCGCCAGCAGCCAAGAAGGAGGGAGGCAGGGACTTAACTATGGCTACACCTTC. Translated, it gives CASSQEGGRQGLNYGYTF.

CDR3 nucleotides: TGTGCCAGCTCACCCTTACAGGGGATTAATGAAAAACTGTTTTTT. Translated: CASSPLQGINEKLFF. This chain connects TRBV18 to TRBJ1-4, with 7 bases matching TRBD1. This CDR3 spans 15 amino acids. From germline, CDR1 is KGHSH and CDR2 LQKENI. With V trimmed by 3 bases and J by 4 bases, 5 bases remained unmatched.

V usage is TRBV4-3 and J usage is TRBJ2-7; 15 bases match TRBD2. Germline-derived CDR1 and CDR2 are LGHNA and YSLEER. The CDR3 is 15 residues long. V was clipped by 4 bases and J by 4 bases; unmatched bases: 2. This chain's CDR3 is CASSRGTSGGYEQYF. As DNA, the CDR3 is TGCGCCAGCAGCCGTGGGACTAGCGGGGGGTACGAGCAGTACTTC.

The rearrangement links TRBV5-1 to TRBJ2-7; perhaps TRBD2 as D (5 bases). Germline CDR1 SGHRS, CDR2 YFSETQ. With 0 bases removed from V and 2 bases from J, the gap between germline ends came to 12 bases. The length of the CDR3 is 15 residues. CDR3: CASSLGFSVAYEQYF. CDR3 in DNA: TGCGCCAGCAGCTTGGGTTTTAGCGTGGCCTACGAGCAGTACTTC. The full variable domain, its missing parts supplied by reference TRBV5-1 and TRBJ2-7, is KAGVTQTPRYLIKTRGQQVTLSCSPISGHRSVSWYQQTPGQGLQFLFEYFSETQRNKGNFPGRFSGRQFSNSRSEMNVSTLELGDSALYLCASSLGFSVAYEQYFGPGTRLTVT.

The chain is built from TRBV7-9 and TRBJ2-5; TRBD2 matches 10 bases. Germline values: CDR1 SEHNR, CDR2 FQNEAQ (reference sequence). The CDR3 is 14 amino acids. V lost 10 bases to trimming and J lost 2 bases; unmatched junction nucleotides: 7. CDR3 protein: CANDGLAAQETQYF. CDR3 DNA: TGTGCCAACGACGGACTAGCGGCACAAGAGACCCAGTACTTC.

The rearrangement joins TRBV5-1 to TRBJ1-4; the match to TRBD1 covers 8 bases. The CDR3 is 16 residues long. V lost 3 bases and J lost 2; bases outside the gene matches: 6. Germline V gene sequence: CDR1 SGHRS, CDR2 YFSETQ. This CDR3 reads CASSSGGSSTNEKLFF. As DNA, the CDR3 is TGCGCCAGCAGCTCAGGGGGCTCTTCGACTAATGAAAAACTGTTTTTT. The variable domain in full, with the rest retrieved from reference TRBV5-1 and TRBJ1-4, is KAGVTQTPRYLIKTRGQQVTLSCSPISGHRSVSWYQQTPGQGLQFLFEYFSETQRNKGNFPGRFSGRQFSNSRSEMNVSTLELGDSALYLCASSSGGSSTNEKLFFGSGTQLSVL.

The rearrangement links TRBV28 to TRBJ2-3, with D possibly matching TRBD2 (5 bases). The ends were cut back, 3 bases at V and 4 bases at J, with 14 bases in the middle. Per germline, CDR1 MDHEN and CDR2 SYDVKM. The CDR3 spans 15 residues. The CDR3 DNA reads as TGTGCCAGCAGTTTTCGTGGAGGAAAATCAGATACGCAGTATTTT. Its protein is CASSFRGGKSDTQYF.

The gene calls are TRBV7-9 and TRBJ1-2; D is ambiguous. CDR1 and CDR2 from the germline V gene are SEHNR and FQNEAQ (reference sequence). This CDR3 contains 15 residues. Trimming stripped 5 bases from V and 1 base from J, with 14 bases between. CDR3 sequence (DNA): TGTGCCAGCAGCGGAGGTGGGAAAAGTAACTATGGCTACACCTTC. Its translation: CASSGGGKSNYGYTF.

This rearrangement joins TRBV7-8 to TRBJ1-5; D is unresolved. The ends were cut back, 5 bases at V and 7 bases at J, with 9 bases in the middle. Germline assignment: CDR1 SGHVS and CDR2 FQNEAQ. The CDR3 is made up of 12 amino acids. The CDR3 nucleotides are TGTGCCAGCAGCCACACCGGGCAGCCCCAGCATTTT. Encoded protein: CASSHTGQPQHF.

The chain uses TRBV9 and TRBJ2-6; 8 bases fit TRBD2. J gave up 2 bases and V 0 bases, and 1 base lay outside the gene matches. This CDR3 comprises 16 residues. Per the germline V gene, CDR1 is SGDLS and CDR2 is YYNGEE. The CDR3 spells CASSVAGGAGANVLTF. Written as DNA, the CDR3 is TGTGCCAGCAGCGTAGCGGGGGGGGCTGGGGCCAACGTCCTGACTTTC. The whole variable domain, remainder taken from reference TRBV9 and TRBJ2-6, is DSGVTQTPKHLITATGQRVTLRCSPRSGDLSVYWYQQSLDQGLQFLIQYYNGEERAKGNILERFSAQQFPDLHSELNLSSLELGDSALYFCASSVAGGAGANVLTFGAGSRLTVL.

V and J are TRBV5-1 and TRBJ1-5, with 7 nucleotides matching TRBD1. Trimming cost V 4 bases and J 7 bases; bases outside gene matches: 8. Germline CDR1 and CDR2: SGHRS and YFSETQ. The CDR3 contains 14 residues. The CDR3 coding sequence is TGCGCCAGCAGCCCAGGGGGATTAGGGCAGCCCCAGCATTTT. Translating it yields CASSPGGLGQPQHF.

The CDR3 here is CASSKRTSFNEQFF. Here the CDR3 DNA reads TGTGCCAGCAGTAAAAGGACTAGTTTCAATGAGCAGTTCTTC. The chain joins TRBV6-2 or TRBV6-3 to TRBJ2-1; 7 bases match TRBD2. Germline V CDR1 and CDR2: MNHEY, SVGEGT. V shed 5 bases and J 6 bases; nucleotides not matched to a gene: 7. This CDR3 spans 14 amino acids.

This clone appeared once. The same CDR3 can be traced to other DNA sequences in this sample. CDR3 in DNA: TGTGCCAGCAGCCGTCGACAGGGTGGCACCGGGGAGCTGTTTTTT. The encoded protein is CASSRRQGGTGELFF. This chain uses TRBV7-3 with TRBJ2-2, with TRBD1 identical over 7 bases. In germline, CDR1 is SGHTA, CDR2 FQGTGA. The CDR3 has 15 amino acids. V trimming: 5 bases; J trimming: 4 bases; junction bases outside the gene matches: 7.

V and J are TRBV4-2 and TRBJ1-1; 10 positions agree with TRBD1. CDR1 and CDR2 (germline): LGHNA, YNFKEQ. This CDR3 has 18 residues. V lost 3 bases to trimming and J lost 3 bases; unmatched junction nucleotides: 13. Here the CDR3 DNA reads TGTGCCAGCAGCCATCTATTGACAGGGGGCTTAGCGGACACTGAAGCTTTCTTT. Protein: CASSHLLTGGLADTEAFF.

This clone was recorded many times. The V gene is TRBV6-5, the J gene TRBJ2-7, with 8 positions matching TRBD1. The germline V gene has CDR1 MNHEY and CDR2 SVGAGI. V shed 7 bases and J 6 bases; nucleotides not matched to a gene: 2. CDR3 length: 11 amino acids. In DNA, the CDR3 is TGTGCCAGCATTGGACAGGGCGAGCAGTACTTC. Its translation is CASIGQGEQYF.

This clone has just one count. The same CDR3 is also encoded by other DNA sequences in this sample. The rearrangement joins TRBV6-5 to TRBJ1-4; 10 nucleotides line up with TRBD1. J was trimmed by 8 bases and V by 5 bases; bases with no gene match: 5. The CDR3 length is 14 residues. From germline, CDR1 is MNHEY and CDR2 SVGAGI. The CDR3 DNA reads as TGTGCCAGCAGTCGCGACAGGGGGCGAGAAAAACTGTTTTTT. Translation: CASSRDRGREKLFF.

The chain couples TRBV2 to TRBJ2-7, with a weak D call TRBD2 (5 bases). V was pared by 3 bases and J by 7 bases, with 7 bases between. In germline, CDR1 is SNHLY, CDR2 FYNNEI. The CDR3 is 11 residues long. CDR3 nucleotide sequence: TGTGCCAGCAGTGATAGGACTGAGCAGTACTTC. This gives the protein CASSDRTEQYF.